Presented here are 5 T cell receptor beta chains from one specimen sequenced in a study of T cells in Graves' hyperthyroidism and ophthalmopathy. Amplification targeted TCR beta CDR3 regions from RNA transcripts. The HTBI set primed first-round TCR CDR3 RT-PCR. TCRdb reanalysed the multiplex PCR reads using MiXCR and keeps one entry per CDR3 protein. In the table there are fewer than 500,000 distinct CDR3 sequences, more than 12% of which are singletons. Material for sequencing was blood. These receptors were taken from a woman aged 25 to 39 with Graves' ophthalmopathy.

This clonotype was observed a few times. The chain links TRBV5-4 to TRBJ1-1, with D hard to call. This CDR3 has 13 residues. Trimming removed 2 bases from V and 4 bases from J, with 9 bases in between. CDR1 SGHNT and CDR2 YYREEE come from the germline V gene (reference sequence). The CDR3 sequence: CASSFGVGTEAFF. CDR3 nucleotide sequence: TGTGCCAGCAGCTTTGGGGTTGGCACTGAAGCTTTCTTT.

With regard to this clonotype: One end of the junction fails to match germline, which may point to a read error. The V call is TRBV5-1, the J call TRBJ1-6; TRBD1 matches at 7 bases. The CDR3 is 11 amino acids. Germline assignment: CDR1 SGHRS and CDR2 YFSETQ. CDR3 protein: CASSGPGGLHF. CDR3 sequence (DNA): TGTGCCAGCAGCGGACCAGGGGGCCTCCACTTT. Complete variable domain (other parts from reference TRBV5-1 and TRBJ1-6): KAGVTQTPRYLIKTRGQQVTLSCSPISGHRSVSWYQQTPGQGLQFLFEYFSETQRNKGNFPGRFSGRQFSNSRSEMNVSTLELGDSALYLCASSGPGGLHFGNGTRLTVT.

Notes on this clonotype: The junction departs from the called germline gene at one end, perhaps through a read error. The CDR3 region has the DNA TGTGCCAGCAGTGAAAGGCGGAGCAGTCAGCCCCAGCATTTT. It yields the protein CASSERRSSQPQHF. The chain links TRBV6-1 to TRBJ1-5, with D uncertain. Germline-derived CDR1 and CDR2 are MNHNS and SASEGT. CDR3 length equals 14 residues.

This clonotype was observed at least ten times. J is TRBJ2-5 and V is TRBV4-1; D perhaps matches TRBD2 (6 bases). The V end was cut by 2 bases, the J end by 3 bases, with 13 bases between. The CDR3 spans 15 residues. Germline lookup yields CDR1 MGHRA and CDR2 YSYEKL. The CDR3 is CASSQRAPGEETQYF. DNA of the CDR3: TGCGCCAGCAGCCAACGGGCCCCGGGGGAAGAGACCCAGTACTTC.

The table lists this clonotype with many counts. The rearrangement uses TRBV20-1 and TRBJ1-6, with 10 bases that match TRBD1. There are 14 residues in the CDR3. The germline V gene encodes CDR1 DFQATT and CDR2 SNEGSKA (reference sequence). V lost 5 bases, J lost 9 bases, and 7 bases stayed unmatched. The CDR3 sequence is CSAPRTGGTSPLHF. CDR3 DNA: TGCAGTGCTCCCCGGACAGGGGGAACTTCACCCCTCCACTTT.